Presented here are 10 T cell receptor beta chains from one specimen sequenced in a study of T cells in Graves' hyperthyroidism and ophthalmopathy. Amplification of TCR beta CDR3 regions used RNA as the template. TCR CDR3 regions were first amplified by RT-PCR with HTBI primers. TCRdb fed the multiplex PCR reads into MiXCR, producing one record per CDR3 protein. In the table there are 550,000 to 700,000 distinct CDR3 sequences, roughly 14% of which are singletons. The sequencing sample was made of blood. These receptors all stem from a woman in her thirties or forties with Graves' ophthalmopathy.

This clonotype showed up many times. The chain uses TRBV6-2 or TRBV6-3 and TRBJ2-2; unclear D gene. Germline V gene data show CDR1 as MNHEY and CDR2 as SVGEGT. This CDR3 spans 16 amino acids. V was trimmed by 6 bases and J by 3 bases, leaving 17 bases between them. The CDR3 is CASRELPGEDTGELFF. CDR3 bases: TGTGCCAGCAGAGAGCTGCCGGGCGAGGACACCGGGGAGCTGTTTTTT.

The genes are TRBV5-8 and TRBJ1-2; tentative D call: TRBD1 (6 bases). The CDR3 contains 15 residues. Germline values: CDR1 SGHTS, CDR2 YDEGEE. V lost 3 bases, J lost 4 bases, and 16 bases lay in between. This CDR3 is CASSSGTKPSYGYTF. The DNA for the CDR3 is TGTGCCAGCAGCTCCGGGACAAAACCGTCCTATGGCTACACCTTC.

In this sample, this clonotype turned up a few times. The chain is built from TRBV4-1 and TRBJ1-3; tentative D call: TRBD1 (6 bases). Trimming left V 2 bases short and J 0 bases short, with 14 bases between. The CDR3 totals 17 residues. Germline CDR1 and CDR2: MGHRA and YSYEKL. Written as DNA, the CDR3 is TGCGCCAGCAGCCAACCGGGACACATAAGCTCTGGAAACACCATATATTTT. This codes for CASSQPGHISSGNTIYF.

This clonotype was observed many times. The rearrangement uses TRBV29-1 and TRBJ2-7; 7 bases line up with TRBD2. With V trimmed by 0 bases and J by 1 base, 6 bases remained unmatched. CDR3 size: 15 residues. Per the germline V gene, CDR1 is SQVTM and CDR2 is ANQGSEA. The DNA for the CDR3 is TGCAGCGTTGAAGATCGGAGCGGGGATTCCTACGAGCAGTACTTC. As protein: CSVEDRSGDSYEQYF.

This clonotype showed up many times. One junction end does not reproduce the germline sequence, and a read error may be involved. This chain joins TRBV28 and TRBJ2-7; TRBD2 might be the D (5 bases). The CDR3 is 13 residues long. The germline V gene encodes CDR1 MDHEN and CDR2 SYDVKM. The CDR3 DNA is TGTGCCAGCACCCCCGGCTTCCACTCTAGCATGTTCTTC. Amino acid sequence: CASTPGFHSSMFF. Full variable domain (missing parts from reference TRBV28 and TRBJ2-7): DVKVTQSSRYLVKRTGEKVFLECVQDMDHENMFWYRQDPGLGLRLIYFSYDVKMKEKGDIPEGYSVSREKKERFSLILESASTNQTSMYLCASTPGFHSSMFFGPGTRLTVT.

This chain uses TRBV5-1 with TRBJ2-7, with 8 bases identical to TRBD1. The CDR3 has 15 amino acids. V trimming: 4 bases; J trimming: 7 bases; junction bases outside the gene matches: 13. Germline V gene sequence: CDR1 SGHRS, CDR2 YFSETQ. CDR3 in amino acids: CASSARTGPSREQYF. The CDR3 region has the DNA TGCGCCAGCAGCGCGAGGACAGGGCCGTCGAGAGAGCAGTACTTC.

This clonotype has a count of ten or more. The chain joins TRBV28 to TRBJ1-1; TRBD1 matches 9 bases. Trimming cost V 4 bases and J 4 bases; bases outside gene matches: 4. The CDR3 is 14 amino acids. Per germline, CDR1 MDHEN and CDR2 SYDVKM. CDR3 DNA: TGTGCCAGCAGTTGGGACAGGGTGGGCACTGAAGCTTTCTTT. Protein sequence: CASSWDRVGTEAFF.

This clonotype was counted many times. The V and J genes are TRBV20-1 and TRBJ2-5; 7 bases fit TRBD2. CDR1 DFQATT and CDR2 SNEGSKA come from the germline V gene (reference sequence). V was pared by 1 base and J by 5 bases, with 13 bases of the junction left unmatched. This CDR3 has 16 residues. The CDR3 protein is CSARVDGTREVETQYF. CDR3 DNA: TGCAGTGCTAGAGTCGATGGTACCCGGGAGGTTGAGACCCAGTACTTC.

This clonotype was seen ten or more times. The rearrangement uses TRBV2 and TRBJ1-5, with D hard to call. This CDR3 region has 17 residues. Trimming stripped 2 bases from V and 0 bases from J, with 14 bases between. Germline V gene lookup returns CDR1 SNHLY and CDR2 FYNNEI. CDR3 protein: CASSERLQPVSNQPQHF. DNA of the CDR3: TGTGCCAGCAGTGAACGACTCCAGCCCGTTAGCAATCAGCCCCAGCATTTT.

There are many counts of this clonotype. The chain employs TRBV6-1 and TRBJ1-1, with D perhaps TRBD1 (6 bases). The germline CDR1 and CDR2 sequences are MNHNS and SASEGT. The CDR3 has 17 residues. V gave up 2 bases and J gave up 4 bases, with 20 bases separating them. CDR3 sequence reads: CASSEKGIGGIGTEAFF. In nucleotides, the CDR3 is TGTGCCAGCAGTGAAAAAGGAATAGGGGGGATCGGCACTGAAGCTTTCTTT.